A selection of T cell receptor beta chains follows, all from one sample in a study of blood T cell repertoires in COVID-19. The table came from immunoSEQ multiplex PCR; TCRdb's copy has only in-frame clones and leaves some out. The sample holds about 210,000 clones, 70% to 90% seen once. The sequencing sample was made of PBMCs or T cells enriched from blood (not recorded which). The receptors come from a man aged 25 to 45 who had recovered from COVID-19. Each CDR3 is given with its conserved first and last residue. The D gene is left open where the match is weak. Part of the rows lack a size; the others show once, few, many or a class for expanded clones.

J,D,V,size,DNA,CDR3
TRBJ1-5,TRBD1,TRBV24-1,once,TGTGCCACCAGTGACTCCTCGACAGGGCCCAGCAATCAGCCCCAGCATTTT,CATSDSSTGPSNQPQHF
TRBJ1-3,-,TRBV9,-,TGTGCCAGCAGCCAGGTTCCGTTTGGAAACACCATATATTTT,CASSQVPFGNTIYF
TRBJ2-7,TRBD2,TRBV7-2,-,TGTGCCAGCAGCTCTGGACTAGCGGGAGCCCACTCCTACGAGCAGTACTTC,CASSSGLAGAHSYEQYF
TRBJ2-2,-,TRBV10-1,-,TGCGCCAGCAGTGAGTCGTCCGGAGCGCGCACCGGGGAGCTGTTTTTT,CASSESSGARTGELFF
TRBJ1-2,-,TRBV19,-,TGTGCCAGTAGTATCGGGGACTATGGCTACACCTTC,CASSIGDYGYTF
TRBJ2-1,TRBD1,TRBV9,-,TGTGCCAGCCAAGGGACAGGGGGGTACAATGAGCAGTTCTTC,CASQGTGGYNEQFF
TRBJ1-2,-,TRBV30,-,TGTGCCTGGAGTTACGAGATCTATGGCTACACCTTC,CAWSYEIYGYTF
TRBJ1-6,TRBD1,TRBV7-8,-,TGTGCCAGCAGCCTACGGACAGGGATGGCCCTTAATTCACCCCTCCACTTT,CASSLRTGMALNSPLHF
TRBJ2-1,TRBD1,TRBV3-1/TRBV3-2,-,TGTGCCAGCAGCCCTTACAGGGGAGAGCAGTTCTTC,CASSPYRGEQFF
TRBJ2-5,-,TRBV13,-,TGTGCCAGCAGCTTAGGGGGAGCCCAAGAGACCCAGTACTTC,CASSLGGAQETQYF
TRBJ2-1,-,TRBV5-4,-,TGTGCCAGCAGCTTGGAGTTTTTTGAAAGCGGACAGCAGTTCTTC,CASSLEFFESGQQFF
TRBJ1-2,TRBD1,TRBV3-1/TRBV3-2,-,TGTGCCAGCAGCCAAGCTACGGACAGGTCCTATGGCTACACCTTC,CASSQATDRSYGYTF
TRBJ2-7,TRBD2,TRBV5-1,-,TGCGCCAGCAGCCAAACATGGACTAGCGGGGTCTCCTCCGAGCAGTACTTC,CASSQTWTSGVSSEQYF
TRBJ1-4,-,TRBV2,few,TGTGCCAGCCGCCAATCGGCAACTAATGAAAAACTGTTTTTT,CASRQSATNEKLFF
TRBJ1-2,-,TRBV4-1,-,TGCGCCAGCAGCCAAGCAGGACAGAGCTATGGCTACACCTTC,CASSQAGQSYGYTF
TRBJ1-2,TRBD1,TRBV25-1,-,TGTGCCAGCACCGGACAGGACATCGGCTACACCTTC,CASTGQDIGYTF
TRBJ2-3,-,TRBV28,-,TGTGCCAGCAGTTTATGGGGGACAGGACGACTAGCAGTGACAGATACGCAGTATTTT,CASSLWGTGRLAVTDTQYF
TRBJ1-4,-,TRBV19,once,TGTGCCAGTAGTATCCGGAGACTTAATGAAAAACTGTTTTTT,CASSIRRLNEKLFF
TRBJ1-3,TRBD1,TRBV14,once,TGTGCCAGCAGCGGGGACAGACTGATCACTGGAAACACCATATATTTT,CASSGDRLITGNTIYF
TRBJ1-5,TRBD1,TRBV28,-,TGTGCCAGCAGTTTAGGGGACAGGGGAAACCAGCCCCAGCATTTT,CASSLGDRGNQPQHF
TRBJ2-7,-,TRBV5-6,-,TGTGCCAGCAGCTTGAGTCGGCGGGCAAGGTCCTACGAGCAGTACTTC,CASSLSRRARSYEQYF
TRBJ2-7,-,TRBV19,-,TGTGCCAGATACAGGGGGGGTAACGAGCAGTACTTC,CARYRGGNEQYF
TRBJ2-1,TRBD1,TRBV5-1,-,TGCGCCAGCAGCTGGGGACAGGGGGTCCACAATGAGCAGTTCTTC,CASSWGQGVHNEQFF
TRBJ1-2,-,TRBV7-6,-,TGTGCCAGCAGCTTACTCCCCGAGGACTGGCAAGGTGGCTACACCTTC,CASSLLPEDWQGGYTF
TRBJ2-3,-,TRBV5-4,-,TGTGCCAGCAGCTTGGGGCTAGTTCCAGATACGCAGTATTTT,CASSLGLVPDTQYF
TRBJ1-2,-,TRBV28,-,TGTGCCAGCAGTTTATTTTCACTAGTTGGTAACCCCGTCTATGGCTACACCTTC,CASSLFSLVGNPVYGYTF
TRBJ1-4,-,TRBV5-1,-,TGCGCCAGCAGCTTCGAAGGGGCCTCTAATGAAAAACTGTTTTTT,CASSFEGASNEKLFF
TRBJ2-5,TRBD2,TRBV5-1,-,TGCGCCAGCAGCCCGGGGGGGCCGGAGGAGACCCAGTACTTC,CASSPGGPEETQYF
TRBJ2-7,-,TRBV27,-,TGTGCCAGCAGTCCCGCGGGACAGTACTCCTACGAGCAGTACTTC,CASSPAGQYSYEQYF
TRBJ1-2,TRBD1,TRBV27,-,TGTGCCAGCAGTAAAATCGGGACAGGGGCCTTAGGCTACACCTTC,CASSKIGTGALGYTF
TRBJ2-5,TRBD2,TRBV7-8,-,TGTGCCAGCAGCTCGCCTGCCCTAGCGGAGTACCAAGAGACCCAGTACTTC,CASSSPALAEYQETQYF
TRBJ1-2,-,TRBV7-2,-,TGTGCCAGCAGTTTCGGACAGAACTATGGCTACACCTTC,CASSFGQNYGYTF
TRBJ1-2,-,TRBV5-4,-,TGTGCCAGCAGCTGGGGGGGAGACTATGGCTACACCTTC,CASSWGGDYGYTF
TRBJ1-2,-,TRBV11-2,-,TGTGCCAGCAGCTTACCCCGGGGAGGGCCGGGTGGCTACACCTTC,CASSLPRGGPGGYTF
TRBJ2-3,TRBD2,TRBV4-3,-,TGCGCCAGCAGCCAGTTTAGCGGGGTAAGCACAGATACGCAGTATTTT,CASSQFSGVSTDTQYF